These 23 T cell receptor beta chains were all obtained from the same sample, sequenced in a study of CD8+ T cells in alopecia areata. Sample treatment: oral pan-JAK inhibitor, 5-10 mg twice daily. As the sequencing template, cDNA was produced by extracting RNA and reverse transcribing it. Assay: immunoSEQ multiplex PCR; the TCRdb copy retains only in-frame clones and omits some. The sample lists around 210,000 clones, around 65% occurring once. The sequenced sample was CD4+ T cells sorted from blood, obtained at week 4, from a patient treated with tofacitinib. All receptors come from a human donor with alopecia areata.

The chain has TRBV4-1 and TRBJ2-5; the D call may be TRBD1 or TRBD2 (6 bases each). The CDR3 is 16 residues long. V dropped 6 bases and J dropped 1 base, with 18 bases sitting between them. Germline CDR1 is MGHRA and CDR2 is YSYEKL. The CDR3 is CASRNALGGPQETQYF. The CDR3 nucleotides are TGCGCCAGCAGGAACGCACTGGGGGGCCCCCAAGAGACCCAGTACTTC.

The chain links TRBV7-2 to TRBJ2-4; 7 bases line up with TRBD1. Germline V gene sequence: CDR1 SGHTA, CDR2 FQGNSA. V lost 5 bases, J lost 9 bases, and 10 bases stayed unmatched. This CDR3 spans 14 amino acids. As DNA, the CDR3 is TGTGCCAGCAGCCCCCTCCCGACAGGGAGCATTCAGTACTTC. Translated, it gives CASSPLPTGSIQYF.

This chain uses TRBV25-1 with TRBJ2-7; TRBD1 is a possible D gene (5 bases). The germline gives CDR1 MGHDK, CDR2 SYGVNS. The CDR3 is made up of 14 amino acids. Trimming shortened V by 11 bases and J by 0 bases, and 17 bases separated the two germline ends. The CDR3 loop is CAPTQGRSSYEQYF. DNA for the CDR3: TGTGCCCCCACCCAGGGTCGGTCCTCCTACGAGCAGTACTTC.

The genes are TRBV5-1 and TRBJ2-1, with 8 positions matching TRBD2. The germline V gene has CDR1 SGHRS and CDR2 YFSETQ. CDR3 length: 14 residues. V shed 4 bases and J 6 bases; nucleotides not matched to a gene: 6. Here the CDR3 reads CASSGSGGPNEQFF. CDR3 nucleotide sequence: TGCGCCAGCAGCGGATCGGGGGGGCCCAATGAGCAGTTCTTC.

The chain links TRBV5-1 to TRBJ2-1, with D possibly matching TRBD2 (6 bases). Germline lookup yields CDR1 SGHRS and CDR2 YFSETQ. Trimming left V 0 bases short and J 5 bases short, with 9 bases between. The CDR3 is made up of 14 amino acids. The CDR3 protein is CASSLVAADNEQFF. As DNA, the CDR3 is TGCGCCAGCAGCTTGGTAGCGGCGGACAATGAGCAGTTCTTC. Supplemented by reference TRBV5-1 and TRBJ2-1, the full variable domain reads KAGVTQTPRYLIKTRGQQVTLSCSPISGHRSVSWYQQTPGQGLQFLFEYFSETQRNKGNFPGRFSGRQFSNSRSEMNVSTLELGDSALYLCASSLVAADNEQFFGPGTRLTVL.

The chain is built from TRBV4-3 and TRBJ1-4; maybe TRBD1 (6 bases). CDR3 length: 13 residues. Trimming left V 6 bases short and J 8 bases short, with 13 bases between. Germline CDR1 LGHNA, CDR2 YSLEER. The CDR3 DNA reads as TGCGCCAGCAGTTTACAGGGTAAAGAAAAACTGTTTTTT. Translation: CASSLQGKEKLFF.

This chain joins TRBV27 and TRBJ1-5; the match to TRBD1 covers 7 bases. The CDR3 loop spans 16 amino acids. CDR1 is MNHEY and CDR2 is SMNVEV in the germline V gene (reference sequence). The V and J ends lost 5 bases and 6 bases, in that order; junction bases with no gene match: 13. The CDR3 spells CASSPSRGPGGQPQHF. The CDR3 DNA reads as TGTGCCAGCAGTCCCTCGCGGGGTCCAGGGGGTCAGCCCCAGCATTTT.

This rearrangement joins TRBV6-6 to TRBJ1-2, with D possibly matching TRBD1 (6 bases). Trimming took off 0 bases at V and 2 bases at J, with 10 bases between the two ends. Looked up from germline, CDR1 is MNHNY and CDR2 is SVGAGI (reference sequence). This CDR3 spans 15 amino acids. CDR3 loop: CASSYSTGSNYGYTF. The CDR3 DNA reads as TGTGCCAGCAGTTACTCCACAGGGTCAAACTATGGCTACACCTTC.

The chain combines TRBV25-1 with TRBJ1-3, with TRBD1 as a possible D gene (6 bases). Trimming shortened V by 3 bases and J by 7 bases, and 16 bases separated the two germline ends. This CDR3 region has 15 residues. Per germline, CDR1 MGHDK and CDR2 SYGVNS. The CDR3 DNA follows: TGTGCCAGCAGTGACCCGTCCGGGACACGGAACACCATATATTTT. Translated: CASSDPSGTRNTIYF. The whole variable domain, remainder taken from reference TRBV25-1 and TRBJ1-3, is EADIYQTPRYLVIGTGKKITLECSQTMGHDKMYWYQQDPGMELHLIHYSYGVNSTEKGDLSSESTVSRIRTEHFPLTLESARPSHTSQYLCASSDPSGTRNTIYFGEGSWLTVV.

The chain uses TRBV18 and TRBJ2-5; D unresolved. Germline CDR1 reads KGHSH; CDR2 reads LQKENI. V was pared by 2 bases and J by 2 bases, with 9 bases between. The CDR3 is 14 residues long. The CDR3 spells CASSPISLQETQYF. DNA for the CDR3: TGTGCCAGCTCACCAATTTCACTGCAAGAGACCCAGTACTTC. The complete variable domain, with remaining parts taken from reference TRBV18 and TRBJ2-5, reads NAGVMQNPRHLVRRRGQEARLRCSPMKGHSHVYWYRQLPEEGLKFMVYLQKENIIDESGMPKERFSAEFPKEGPSILRIQQVVRGDSAAYFCASSPISLQETQYFGPGTRLLVL.

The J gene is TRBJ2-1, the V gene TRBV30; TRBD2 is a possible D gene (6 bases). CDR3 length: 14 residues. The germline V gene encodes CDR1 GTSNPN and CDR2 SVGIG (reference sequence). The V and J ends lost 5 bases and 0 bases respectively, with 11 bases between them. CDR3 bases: TGTGCCTGGGGTCGGGGGAACTCCTACAATGAGCAGTTCTTC. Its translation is CAWGRGNSYNEQFF.

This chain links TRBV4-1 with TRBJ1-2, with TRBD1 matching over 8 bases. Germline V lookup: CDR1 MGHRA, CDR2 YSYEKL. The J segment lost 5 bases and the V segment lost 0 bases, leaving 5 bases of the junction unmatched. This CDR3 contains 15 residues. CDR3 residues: CASSQDRTGQYGYTF. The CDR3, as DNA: TGCGCCAGCAGCCAAGATAGGACAGGGCAATATGGCTACACCTTC.

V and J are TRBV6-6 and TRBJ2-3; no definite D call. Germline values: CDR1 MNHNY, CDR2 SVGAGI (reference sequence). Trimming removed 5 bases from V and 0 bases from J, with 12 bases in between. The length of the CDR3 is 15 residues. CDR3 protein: CASSPRGVSTDTQYF. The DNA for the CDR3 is TGTGCCAGCAGTCCCCGTGGGGTGAGCACAGATACGCAGTATTTT.

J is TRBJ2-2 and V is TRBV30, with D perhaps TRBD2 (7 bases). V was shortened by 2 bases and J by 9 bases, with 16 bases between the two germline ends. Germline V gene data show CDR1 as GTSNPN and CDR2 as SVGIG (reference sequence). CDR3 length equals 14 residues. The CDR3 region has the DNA TGTGCCTGGAGTTTGGGAGGGGGTCCGTGGGAGCTGTTTTTT. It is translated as CAWSLGGGPWELFF.

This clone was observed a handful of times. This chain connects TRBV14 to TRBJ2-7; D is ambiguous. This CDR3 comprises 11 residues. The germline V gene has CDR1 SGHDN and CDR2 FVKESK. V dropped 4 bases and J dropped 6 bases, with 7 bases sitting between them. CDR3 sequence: CASSLGPEQYF. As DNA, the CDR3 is TGTGCCAGCAGCCTCGGCCCCGAGCAGTACTTC.

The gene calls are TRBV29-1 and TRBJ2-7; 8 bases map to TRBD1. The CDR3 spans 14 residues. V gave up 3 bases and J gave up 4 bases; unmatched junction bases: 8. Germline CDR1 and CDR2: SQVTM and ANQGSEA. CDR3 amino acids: CSVDSGQGVYEQYF. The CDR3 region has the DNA TGCAGCGTTGATTCCGGACAGGGAGTATACGAGCAGTACTTC.

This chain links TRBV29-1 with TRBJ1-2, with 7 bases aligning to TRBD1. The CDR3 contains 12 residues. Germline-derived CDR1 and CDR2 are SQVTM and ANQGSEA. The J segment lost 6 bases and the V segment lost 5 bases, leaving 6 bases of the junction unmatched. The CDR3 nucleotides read TGCAGCGTTCGCCCAGGGGGACATGGCTACACCTTC. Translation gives CSVRPGGHGYTF. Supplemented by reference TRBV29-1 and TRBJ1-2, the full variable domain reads SAVISQKPSRDICQRGTSLTIQCQVDSQVTMMFWYRQQPGQSLTLIATANQGSEATYESGFVIDKFPISRPNLTFSTLTVSNMSPEDSSIYLCSVRPGGHGYTFGSGTRLTVV.

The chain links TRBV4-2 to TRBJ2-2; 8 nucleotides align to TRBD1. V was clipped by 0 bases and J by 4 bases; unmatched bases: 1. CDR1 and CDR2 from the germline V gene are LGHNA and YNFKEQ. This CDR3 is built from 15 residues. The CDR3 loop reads CASSQEGTGTGELFF. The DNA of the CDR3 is TGTGCCAGCAGCCAAGAGGGGACAGGCACCGGGGAGCTGTTTTTT.

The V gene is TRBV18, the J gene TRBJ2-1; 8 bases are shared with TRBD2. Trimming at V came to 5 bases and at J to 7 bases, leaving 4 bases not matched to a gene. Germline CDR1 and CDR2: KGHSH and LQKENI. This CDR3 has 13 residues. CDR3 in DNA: TGTGCCAGCTCAGTTAGCGGGGCGAATGAGCAGTTCTTC. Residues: CASSVSGANEQFF.

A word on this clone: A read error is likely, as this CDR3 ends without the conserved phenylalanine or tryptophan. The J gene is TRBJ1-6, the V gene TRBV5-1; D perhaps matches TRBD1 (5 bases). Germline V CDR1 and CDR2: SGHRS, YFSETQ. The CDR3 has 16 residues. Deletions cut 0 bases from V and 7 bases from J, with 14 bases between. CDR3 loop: CASSLEPAGGNSPLHL. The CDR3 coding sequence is TGCGCCAGCAGCTTGGAGCCAGCGGGGGGGAATTCACCCCTCCACCTT.

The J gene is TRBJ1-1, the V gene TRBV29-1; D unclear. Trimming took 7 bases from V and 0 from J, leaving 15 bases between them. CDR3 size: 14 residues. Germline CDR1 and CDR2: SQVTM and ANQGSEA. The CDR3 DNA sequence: TGCAGCGCCGGACGGAACAGTTTGAACACTGAAGCTTTCTTT. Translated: CSAGRNSLNTEAFF.

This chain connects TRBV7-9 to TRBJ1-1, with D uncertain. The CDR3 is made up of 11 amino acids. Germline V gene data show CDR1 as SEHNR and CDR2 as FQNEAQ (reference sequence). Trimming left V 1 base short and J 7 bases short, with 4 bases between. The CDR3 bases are TGTGCCAGCAGCTTAGTGGTTGAAGCTTTCTTT. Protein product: CASSLVVEAFF.

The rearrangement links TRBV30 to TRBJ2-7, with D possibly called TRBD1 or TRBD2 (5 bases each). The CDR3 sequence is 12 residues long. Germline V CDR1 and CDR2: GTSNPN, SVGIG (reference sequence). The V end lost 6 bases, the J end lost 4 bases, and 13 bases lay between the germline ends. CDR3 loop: CACWDGDYEQYF. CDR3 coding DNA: TGTGCCTGTTGGGACGGAGATTACGAGCAGTACTTC.